The 27 T cell receptor beta chains presented below share a single source sample, sequenced in a study of vaccination effects on CD4 cells after COVID-19. Sequencing in the ViraFEST assay came after antigen-specific CD4+ T cells had been expanded with viral peptide pools, which were used to stimulate PBMC. At the end of 10 days of culture, CD4+ T cells were isolated. Vaccinated participants had no history of SARS-CoV-2 infection and tested negative for nucleocapsid antibodies. These receptors' antigens are unknown. Using immunoSEQ multiplex PCR, the repertoire was profiled, and TCRdb retains in-frame clones only, with some absent. Of 70,000 or so clones in the sample, 78% were seen once. The sequenced sample was CD4+ T cells from PBMCs cultured with SARS-CoV-2 spike peptides, obtained before COVID-19 vaccination. These receptors came from a human donor who received a COVID-19 vaccine.

This chain joins TRBV10-2 and TRBJ1-2; no clear D. The ends were cut back, 0 bases at V and 4 bases at J, with 15 bases in the middle. Germline V gives CDR1 WSHSY, CDR2 SAAADI. This CDR3 has 16 amino acids. CDR3 sequence: CASSESIIPGIYGYTF. The CDR3 nucleotides are TGCGCCAGCAGTGAGTCGATTATCCCCGGCATCTATGGCTACACCTTC.

The CDR3 DNA follows: TGTGCCAGCACCGACAGGGGCGGGACGAGCAATCAGCCCCAGCATTTT. Amino acids: CASTDRGGTSNQPQHF. V and J are TRBV6-6 and TRBJ1-5; 8 nucleotides match TRBD1. Germline CDR1 and CDR2: MNHNY and SVGAGI (reference sequence). The CDR3 runs 16 residues. Losses at the gene ends were 7 bases for V and 1 base for J; bases not matched to a gene: 9.

The chain is built from TRBV5-1 and TRBJ2-3; TRBD2 agrees at 11 bases. V lost 0 bases to trimming and J lost 4 bases; unmatched junction nucleotides: 4. Germline CDR1 SGHRS, CDR2 YFSETQ. The CDR3 is made up of 16 amino acids. As DNA, the CDR3 is TGCGCCAGCAGCTTGGCCATAGCGGGGGGGCCAGATACGCAGTATTTT. This codes for CASSLAIAGGPDTQYF. The full variable domain, in which reference TRBV5-1 and TRBJ2-3 provide the parts outside the CDR3, is KAGVTQTPRYLIKTRGQQVTLSCSPISGHRSVSWYQQTPGQGLQFLFEYFSETQRNKGNFPGRFSGRQFSNSRSEMNVSTLELGDSALYLCASSLAIAGGPDTQYFGPGTRLTVL.

V gene TRBV29-1 combines with J gene TRBJ1-2; D is unresolved. The V end lost 4 bases, the J end lost 4 bases, and 10 bases lay between the germline ends. The CDR3 length is 12 residues. CDR1 is SQVTM and CDR2 is ANQGSEA in the germline V gene. The CDR3 reads CSVGAGFYGYTF. The CDR3 DNA is TGCAGCGTTGGGGCGGGCTTCTATGGCTACACCTTC.

CDR3 loop: CASSYYRGGTGELFF. For the CDR3, the DNA is TGTGCCAGCAGTTACTACAGGGGAGGCACCGGGGAGCTGTTTTTT. V usage is TRBV6-5 and J usage is TRBJ2-2; TRBD1 is a possible D gene (7 bases). Germline V lookup: CDR1 MNHEY, CDR2 SVGAGI. Trimming removed 1 base at V and 4 bases at J, with 10 bases between. This CDR3 comprises 15 residues.

V and J are TRBV7-2 and TRBJ2-1; D uncertain. V was pared by 1 base and J by 6 bases, with 13 bases between. CDR1 and CDR2 (germline): SGHTA, FQGNSA. The CDR3 length is 15 residues. The CDR3 loop is CASSLGGHKANEQFF. DNA for the CDR3: TGTGCCAGCAGCTTAGGCGGCCATAAAGCCAATGAGCAGTTCTTC.

The chain employs TRBV5-1 and TRBJ2-5; D not resolved. The CDR3 is made up of 14 amino acids. Germline-derived CDR1 and CDR2 are SGHRS and YFSETQ. Trimming pared 5 bases from V and 2 bases from J, leaving 13 bases between. As DNA, the CDR3 is TGCGCCAGCAGGGCCGGTGCTGAACAAGAGACCCAGTACTTC. As protein: CASRAGAEQETQYF.

Here the CDR3 DNA reads TGTGCCAGCAGGACTGGTGGGACTACAGGAGAGACCCAGTACTTC. Its protein is CASRTGGTTGETQYF. The chain is built from TRBV28 and TRBJ2-5, with 7 bases identical to TRBD2. The CDR3 is 15 amino acids. Unmatched junction bases numbered 11, after V lost 6 bases and J lost 4 bases. From germline, CDR1 is MDHEN and CDR2 SYDVKM.

The chain carries TRBV30 and TRBJ2-1, with D possibly TRBD2 on 5 matching bases. Germline V gene data show CDR1 as GTSNPN and CDR2 as SVGIG (reference sequence). This CDR3 is 15 amino acids long. V was shortened by 3 bases and J by 9 bases, with 21 bases between the two germline ends. The CDR3 spells CAWSRTTIPQSEQFF. The CDR3 DNA is TGTGCCTGGAGCCGCACGACTATCCCGCAGAGTGAGCAGTTCTTC.

The chain has TRBV29-1 and TRBJ1-4, with D perhaps TRBD1 (5 bases). Germline V gene lookup returns CDR1 SQVTM and CDR2 ANQGSEA. V dropped 0 bases and J dropped 10 bases, with 30 bases sitting between them. CDR3 length: 19 amino acids. CDR3 in amino acids: CSVEDPPATRGRMKGKLFF. CDR3 DNA: TGCAGCGTTGAAGACCCCCCGGCGACGAGGGGAAGAATGAAGGGAAAACTGTTTTTT.

The genes are TRBV5-1 and TRBJ2-3, with 10 bases matching TRBD2. CDR3 size: 16 residues. V trimming: 3 bases; J trimming: 1 base; junction bases outside the gene matches: 5. The germline V gene encodes CDR1 SGHRS and CDR2 YFSETQ. Here the CDR3 reads CASSWGGTSGTDTQYF. CDR3 bases: TGCGCCAGCAGCTGGGGAGGGACTAGCGGCACAGATACGCAGTATTTT.

The chain is built from TRBV19 and TRBJ1-4; 7 positions match TRBD1. CDR3 size: 16 residues. The germline gives CDR1 LNHDA, CDR2 SQIVND (reference sequence). J lost 6 bases, V lost 3 bases, and 10 bases had no gene match. CDR3 coding DNA: TGTGCCAGTAGTATCTTAAGGCCAGGGGGTGATGAAAAACTGTTTTTT. It specifies CASSILRPGGDEKLFF.

The genes are TRBV3-1 (or the pseudogene TRBV3-2) and TRBJ2-5, with 8 bases fitting TRBD2. The CDR3 totals 16 residues. The V gene end was trimmed by 4 bases and the J gene end by 5 bases; junction bases not matched to a gene: 12. The germline V gene encodes CDR1 LGHDT and CDR2 YNNKEL (reference sequence). The CDR3 DNA reads TGTGCCAGCAGCCGAGATCGAGCGGGGGCGGGGGAGACCCAGTACTTC. Its protein product is CASSRDRAGAGETQYF.

This chain links TRBV29-1 with TRBJ1-2; 8 positions agree with TRBD1. CDR3 length equals 11 residues. The germline V gene encodes CDR1 SQVTM and CDR2 ANQGSEA. Trimming removed 6 bases from V and 7 bases from J; junction bases left unmatched: 4. In DNA form, the CDR3 reads TGCAGCGTGGACAGGGATAGTGGCTACACCTTC. Its protein is CSVDRDSGYTF.

The chain recombines TRBV24-1 with TRBJ1-1; D not resolved. From germline, CDR1 is KGHDR and CDR2 SFDVKD. The CDR3 has 12 residues. The germline V and J ends were trimmed by 3 bases and 0 bases, with 1 base remaining between them. CDR3 nucleotide sequence: TGTGCCACCAGTGATCTGAACACTGAAGCTTTCTTT. It encodes CATSDLNTEAFF.

V is TRBV27 and J is TRBJ1-1; a possible D gene is TRBD1 (6 bases). V gave up 3 bases and J gave up 10 bases, with 21 bases separating them. The CDR3 consists of 15 residues. Germline CDR1 and CDR2: MNHEY and SMNVEV (reference sequence). The CDR3: CASSLDLYGGSRAFF. The CDR3, as DNA: TGTGCCAGCAGTTTGGACCTATACGGGGGCTCTCGAGCTTTCTTT.

The V and J genes are TRBV18 and TRBJ2-5; perhaps D is TRBD1 or TRBD2 (5 bases each). Trimming stripped 6 bases from V and 1 base from J, with 9 bases between. This CDR3 is 13 amino acids long. Germline values: CDR1 KGHSH, CDR2 LQKENI. The CDR3 is CASSEGTQETQYF. DNA of the CDR3: TGTGCCAGCTCTGAGGGGACCCAAGAGACCCAGTACTTC.

This chain joins TRBV28 and TRBJ1-2; D remains unclear. CDR3 length: 13 amino acids. CDR1 is MDHEN, CDR2 SYDVKM, per germline. V lost 6 bases to trimming and J lost 1 base, with 9 bases between them. The CDR3 nucleotides read TGTGCCAGCAGGAATGACCTTAACTATGGCTACACCTTC. It yields the protein CASRNDLNYGYTF.

This clone was seen a handful of times. The chain employs TRBV5-1 and TRBJ1-1, with a weak D call TRBD1 (5 bases). Germline loops: CDR1 SGHRS, CDR2 YFSETQ. V was pared by 0 bases and J by 3 bases, with 9 bases between. There are 14 residues in the CDR3. CDR3 coding DNA: TGCGCCAGCAGCTTGGAGGGGTGGTACACTGAAGCTTTCTTT. Protein: CASSLEGWYTEAFF.

This chain joins TRBV6-5 and TRBJ2-3, with D tentatively TRBD2 (5 bases). CDR1 and CDR2 (germline): MNHEY, SVGAGI. Trimming took off 7 bases at V and 0 bases at J, with 8 bases between the two ends. The CDR3 extends over 13 amino acids. The CDR3 DNA sequence: TGTGCCAGCACGCGGGTTAGCACAGATACGCAGTATTTT. It yields the protein CASTRVSTDTQYF.

The J gene is TRBJ2-1, the V gene TRBV4-3, with 9 positions matching TRBD1. The germline gives CDR1 LGHNA, CDR2 YSLEER. V shed 5 bases, J shed 1 base, and the junction held 3 bases outside the gene matches. The CDR3 loop spans 15 amino acids. The CDR3 sequence: CASSRQGVSYNEQFF. The CDR3 nucleotides are TGCGCCAGCAGCAGACAGGGGGTATCCTACAATGAGCAGTTCTTC.

The V and J genes are TRBV6-2 or TRBV6-3 and TRBJ1-5; weak D call: TRBD1 (5 bases). This CDR3 contains 19 residues. The V end was cut by 2 bases, the J end by 0 bases, with 20 bases between. The germline gives CDR1 MNHEY, CDR2 SVGEGT. CDR3 DNA sequence: TGTGCCAGCAGTTACCCCAGCGTTCCGGGGGGGACTAGCAATCAGCCCCAGCATTTT. Amino acids: CASSYPSVPGGTSNQPQHF.

This clone was counted only a few times. The CDR3 bases are TGTGCCAGCAGGGGGGACGGGAACACCGGGGAGCTGTTTTTT. It codes for CASRGDGNTGELFF. The chain combines TRBV2 with TRBJ2-2; possibly TRBD1 or TRBD2 for D (5 bases each). Trimming stripped 6 bases from V and 1 base from J, with 9 bases between. The CDR3 totals 14 residues. Germline V gives CDR1 SNHLY, CDR2 FYNNEI.

The genes are TRBV2 and TRBJ2-3, with D possibly TRBD1 on 5 matching bases. Trimming shortened V by 6 bases and J by 2 bases, and 12 bases separated the two germline ends. The CDR3 contains 14 residues. Per the germline V gene, CDR1 is SNHLY and CDR2 is FYNNEI. CDR3 region: CASRDKIDTDTQYF. The CDR3 nucleotides read TGTGCCAGCAGGGACAAAATAGACACAGATACGCAGTATTTT.

The chain joins TRBV5-1 to TRBJ1-1; perhaps TRBD1 as D (6 bases). From germline, CDR1 is SGHRS and CDR2 YFSETQ. The CDR3 covers 15 residues. Trimming stripped 2 bases from V and 1 base from J, with 12 bases between. Here the CDR3 reads CASSLTGQGNTEAFF. In DNA, the CDR3 is TGCGCCAGCAGCTTAACAGGGCAGGGGAACACTGAAGCTTTCTTT.

This clone was seen once. The genes are TRBV6-5 and TRBJ1-4; 9 bases line up with TRBD1. CDR3 size: 15 residues. With 6 bases clipped from V and 8 bases from J, the junction kept 10 bases outside the gene matches. Germline loops: CDR1 MNHEY, CDR2 SVGAGI. The CDR3 DNA reads as TGTGCCAGCAGGCCAACGGGACAGGGTTTCGAAAAACTGTTTTTT. It yields the protein CASRPTGQGFEKLFF.

The genes are TRBV2 and TRBJ2-5; D is undetermined. Germline-derived CDR1 and CDR2 are SNHLY and FYNNEI. This CDR3 contains 10 residues. Trimming took 7 bases from V and 5 from J, leaving 5 bases between them. The CDR3 bases are TGTGCCAGCAACCGGGAGACCCAGTACTTC. The encoded protein is CASNRETQYF.